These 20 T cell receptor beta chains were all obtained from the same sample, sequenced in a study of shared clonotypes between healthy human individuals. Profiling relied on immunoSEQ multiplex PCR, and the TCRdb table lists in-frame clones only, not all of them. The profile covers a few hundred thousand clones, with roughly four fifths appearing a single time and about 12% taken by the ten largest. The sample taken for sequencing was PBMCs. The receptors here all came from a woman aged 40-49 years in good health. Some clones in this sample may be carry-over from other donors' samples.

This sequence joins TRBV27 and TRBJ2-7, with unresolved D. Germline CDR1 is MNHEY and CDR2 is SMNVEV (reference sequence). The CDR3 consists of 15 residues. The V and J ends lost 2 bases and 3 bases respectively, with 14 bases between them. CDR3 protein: CASSLGWAPNYEQYF. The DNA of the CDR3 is TGTGCCAGCAGTTTAGGGTGGGCCCCAAACTACGAGCAGTACTTC.

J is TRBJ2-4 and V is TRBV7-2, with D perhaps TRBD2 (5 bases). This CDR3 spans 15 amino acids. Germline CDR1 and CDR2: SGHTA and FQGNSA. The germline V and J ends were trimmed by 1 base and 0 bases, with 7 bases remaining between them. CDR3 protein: CASSLEGVAKNIQYF. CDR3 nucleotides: TGTGCCAGCAGCTTAGAGGGAGTAGCCAAAAACATTCAGTACTTC.

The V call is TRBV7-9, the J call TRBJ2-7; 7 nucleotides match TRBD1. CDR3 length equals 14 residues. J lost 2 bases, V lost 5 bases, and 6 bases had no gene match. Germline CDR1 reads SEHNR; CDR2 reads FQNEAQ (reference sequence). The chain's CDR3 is CASSAGTATYEQYF. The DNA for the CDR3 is TGTGCCAGCAGCGCCGGGACAGCCACCTACGAGCAGTACTTC.

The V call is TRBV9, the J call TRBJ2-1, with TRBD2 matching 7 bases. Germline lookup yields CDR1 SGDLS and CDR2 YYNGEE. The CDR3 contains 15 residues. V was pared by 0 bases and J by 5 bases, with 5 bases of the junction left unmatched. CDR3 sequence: CASSVVGTKDNEQFF. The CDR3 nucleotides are TGTGCCAGCAGCGTAGTTGGGACTAAAGACAATGAGCAGTTCTTC.

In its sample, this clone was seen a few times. The CDR3 bases are TGTGCCAGCAATGGACCTCCGACTAGCGGGAGACAGACAGATACGCAGTATTTT. This gives the protein CASNGPPTSGRQTDTQYF. The chain joins TRBV2 to TRBJ2-3, with 12 bases matching TRBD2. Germline-derived CDR1 and CDR2 are SNHLY and FYNNEI. V lost 7 bases, J lost 3 bases, and 14 bases stayed unmatched. This CDR3 comprises 18 residues.

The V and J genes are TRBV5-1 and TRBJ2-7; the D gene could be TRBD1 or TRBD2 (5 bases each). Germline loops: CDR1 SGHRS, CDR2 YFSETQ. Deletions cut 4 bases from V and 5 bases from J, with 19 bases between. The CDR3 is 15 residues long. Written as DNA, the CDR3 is TGCGCCAGCAGCGGGGACGGTCGAGCGTCCCACGAGCAGTACTTC. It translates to CASSGDGRASHEQYF.

The DNA for the CDR3 is TGTGCCAGCAGCCCGGGAGTCTCCTACAATGAGCAGTTCTTC. Translated: CASSPGVSYNEQFF. This rearrangement joins TRBV7-9 to TRBJ2-1; D may be TRBD2 (6 bases). The V end was cut by 5 bases, the J end by 0 bases, with 8 bases between. CDR3 length: 14 residues. Germline V gives CDR1 SEHNR, CDR2 FQNEAQ (reference sequence). Combining the CDR3 with reference TRBV7-9 and TRBJ2-1 gives the whole variable domain DTGVSQNPRHKITKRGQNVTFRCDPISEHNRLYWYRQTLGQGPEFLTYFQNEAQLEKSRLLSDRFSAERPKGSFSTLEIQRTEQGDSAMYLCASSPGVSYNEQFFGPGTRLTVL.

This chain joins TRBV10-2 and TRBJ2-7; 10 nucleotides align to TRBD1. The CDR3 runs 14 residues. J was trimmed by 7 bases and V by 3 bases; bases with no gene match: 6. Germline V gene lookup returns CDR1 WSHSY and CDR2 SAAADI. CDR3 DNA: TGCGCCAGCAGTGATCGACAGGGGGCGGGGGAGCAGTACTTC. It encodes CASSDRQGAGEQYF.

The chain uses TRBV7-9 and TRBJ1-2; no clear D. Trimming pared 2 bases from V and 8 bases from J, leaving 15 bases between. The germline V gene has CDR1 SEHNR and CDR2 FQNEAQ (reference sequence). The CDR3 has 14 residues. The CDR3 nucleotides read TGTGCCAGCAGCTTATATGGGCCGAGGAAGGGCTACACCTTC. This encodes CASSLYGPRKGYTF.

The CDR3 DNA reads TGTGCCAGCAGCAGGGACTACGGCTCCTACAATGAGCAGTTCTTC. Protein product: CASSRDYGSYNEQFF. The chain combines TRBV11-2 with TRBJ2-1; 7 positions agree with TRBD2. CDR3 size: 15 residues. The germline V gene has CDR1 SGHAT and CDR2 FQNNGV. V gave up 5 bases and J gave up 0 bases; unmatched junction bases: 4.

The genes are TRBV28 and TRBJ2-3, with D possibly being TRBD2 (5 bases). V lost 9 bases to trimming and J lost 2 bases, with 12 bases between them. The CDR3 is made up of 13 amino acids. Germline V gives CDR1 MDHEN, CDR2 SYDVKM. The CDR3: CASKRVHTDTQYF. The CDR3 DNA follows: TGTGCCAGTAAGAGGGTTCACACAGATACGCAGTATTTT.

CDR3: CAWSFSGEQFF. The CDR3 region has the DNA TGTGCCTGGAGTTTTTCTGGTGAGCAGTTCTTC. V usage is TRBV30 and J usage is TRBJ2-1; D remains unclear. The germline gives CDR1 GTSNPN, CDR2 SVGIG (reference sequence). Trimming cost V 2 bases and J 9 bases, with 8 bases left between them. CDR3 length equals 11 residues.

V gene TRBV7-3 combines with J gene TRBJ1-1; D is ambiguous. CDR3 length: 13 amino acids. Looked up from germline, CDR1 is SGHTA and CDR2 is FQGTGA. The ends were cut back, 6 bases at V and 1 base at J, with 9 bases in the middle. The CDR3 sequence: CASSELPNTEAFF. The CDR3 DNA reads TGTGCCAGCAGTGAACTACCGAACACTGAAGCTTTCTTT.

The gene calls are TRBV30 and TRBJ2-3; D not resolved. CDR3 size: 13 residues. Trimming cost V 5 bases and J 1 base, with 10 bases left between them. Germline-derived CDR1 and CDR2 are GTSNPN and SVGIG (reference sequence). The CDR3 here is CAWDRRGTDTQYF. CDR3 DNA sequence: TGTGCCTGGGACCGCCGGGGCACAGATACGCAGTATTTT.

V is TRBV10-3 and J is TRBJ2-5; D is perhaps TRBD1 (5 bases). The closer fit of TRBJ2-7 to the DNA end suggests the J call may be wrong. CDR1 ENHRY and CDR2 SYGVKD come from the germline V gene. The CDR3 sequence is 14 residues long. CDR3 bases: TGTGCCATCACGCAACAGGCTAGTACCGACGAGCAGTACTTC. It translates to CAITQQASTDEQYF.

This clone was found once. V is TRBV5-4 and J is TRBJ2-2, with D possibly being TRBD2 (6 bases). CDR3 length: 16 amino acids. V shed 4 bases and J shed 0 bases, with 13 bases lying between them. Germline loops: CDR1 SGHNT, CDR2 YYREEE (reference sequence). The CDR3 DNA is TGTGCCAGCAGCCGTACCGGACTAACGAACACCGGGGAGCTGTTTTTT. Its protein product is CASSRTGLTNTGELFF.

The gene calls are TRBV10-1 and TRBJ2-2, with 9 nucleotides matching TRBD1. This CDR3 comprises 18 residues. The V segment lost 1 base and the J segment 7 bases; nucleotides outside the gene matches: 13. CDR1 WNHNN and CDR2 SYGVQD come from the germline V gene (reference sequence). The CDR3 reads CASSEFLSRTGDDGELFF. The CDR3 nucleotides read TGCGCCAGCAGTGAGTTTTTATCACGGACAGGGGATGACGGGGAGCTGTTTTTT.

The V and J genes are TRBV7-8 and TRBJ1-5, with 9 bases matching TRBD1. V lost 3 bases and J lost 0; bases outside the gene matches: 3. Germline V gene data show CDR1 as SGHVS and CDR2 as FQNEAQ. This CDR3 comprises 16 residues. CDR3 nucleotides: TGTGCCAGCAGCTTGGGGACAGGGCGTAGCAATCAGCCCCAGCATTTT. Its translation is CASSLGTGRSNQPQHF.

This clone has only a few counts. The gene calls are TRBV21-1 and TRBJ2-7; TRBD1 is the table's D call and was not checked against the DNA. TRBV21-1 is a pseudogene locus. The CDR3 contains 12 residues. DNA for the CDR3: TGTGCCCGCCGGGACAGACTATACGAGCAGTACTTC. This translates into CARRDRLYEQYF.

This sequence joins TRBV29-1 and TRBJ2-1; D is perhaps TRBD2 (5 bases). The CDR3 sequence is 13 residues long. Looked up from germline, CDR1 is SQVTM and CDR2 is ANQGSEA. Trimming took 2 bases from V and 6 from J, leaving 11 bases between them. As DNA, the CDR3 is TGCAGCGTTGAACCCCGGGAAGGCAATGAGCAGTTCTTC. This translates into CSVEPREGNEQFF.